The source of this T cell receptor (beta chain) is a study of T cell repertoires in cytomegalovirus infection. The germline V gene encodes CDR1 SGHTA and CDR2 FQGTGA. With 6 bases clipped from V and 8 bases from J, the junction kept 13 bases outside the gene matches. This CDR3 is built from 15 residues. TCRdb processed the reads anew with MiXCR; each CDR3 protein has one entry. The top ten hold about 39% of the sample, which has some 100,000 distinct CDR3 sequences, less than 25% seen once. V gene TRBV7-3 combines with J gene TRBJ1-2; 9 bases match TRBD1. The sample consisted of CD8+ T cells from PBMCs. The TCR originated in a human donor in good health (CMV status not recorded). Some clones in this sample may be carry-over from other donors' samples. The CDR3 nucleotides are TGTGCCAGCAGACCCTCGGGCACAGGGGGCGAGGGCTACACCTTC. Protein sequence: CASRPSGTGGEGYTF.